These T cell receptor beta chains were read from a single sample in a study of T-cell reconstitution after alpha-beta-depleted transplantation in children. TCRdb called the PCR reads again in MiXCR, with one record for every CDR3 protein. The sample consists of under 750,000 distinct CDR3 sequences, more than 20% of them appearing once. The sequences come from PBMCs, mostly from graft donor cells, collected 360 days after TCRalphabeta/CD19-depleted stem cell transplant. The source of these receptors is a boy younger than two who had a stem cell transplant for acute myeloid leukemia, so the T cells may come from the graft donor. Both conserved end residues are part of each CDR3. The D gene is left open where the match is weak. A clone size is listed for some rows: how often the clone was seen (once, few, many), or a class if it is expanded.

clone size,J gene,D gene,V gene,CDR3 protein,CDR3 DNA
many,TRBJ2-7,TRBD1,TRBV18,CASSPPELDRGRKYF,TGTGCCAGCTCACCACCAGAACTGGACAGGGGGCGAAAGTACTTC
many,TRBJ2-7,TRBD1,TRBV7-2,CASSIRDRETYEQYF,TGTGCCAGCAGCATTCGGGACAGAGAGACCTACGAGCAGTACTTC
.,TRBJ2-2,.,TRBV20-1,CSALQDWNTGELFF,TGCAGTGCTCTCCAGGACTGGAACACCGGGGAGCTGTTTTTT
.,TRBJ2-5,TRBD1,TRBV7-2,CASSRQGAIETQYF,TGTGCCAGCAGCCGACAGGGGGCCATAGAGACCCAGTACTTC
many,TRBJ2-7,.,TRBV30,CAWSLDFSYEQYF,TGTGCCTGGAGCTTGGACTTCTCCTACGAGCAGTACTTC
.,TRBJ2-2,.,TRBV4-3,CASSPGLVLNTGELFF,TGCGCCAGCAGCCCGGGACTCGTACTGAACACCGGGGAGCTGTTTTTT
many,TRBJ2-3,TRBD1,TRBV12-3/TRBV12-4,CASSFGTATDTQYF,TGTGCCAGCAGTTTCGGGACAGCTACAGATACGCAGTATTTT
.,TRBJ2-2,.,TRBV6-1,CASSLAMNTGELFF,TGTGCCAGCAGTCTAGCGATGAACACCGGGGAGCTGTTTTTT
.,TRBJ2-5,.,TRBV7-7,CASSSNRDGQETQYF,TGTGCCAGCAGCTCGAATCGGGACGGTCAAGAGACCCAGTACTTC
.,TRBJ2-3,.,TRBV7-3,CASSIQSGPWDTQYF,TGTGCCAGCAGTATACAGTCGGGGCCGTGGGATACGCAGTATTTT
many,TRBJ2-3,TRBD2,TRBV5-1,CASSTGGTDTQYF,TGCGCCAGCAGCACGGGGGGGACAGATACGCAGTATTTT
many,TRBJ2-2,.,TRBV24-1,CATSDLSRAGTGELFF,TGTGCCACCAGTGATTTGTCCAGGGCGGGCACCGGGGAGCTGTTTTTT
many,TRBJ2-1,.,TRBV25-1,CASSETDYNEQFF,TGTGCCAGCAGTGAAACAGACTACAATGAGCAGTTCTTC
.,TRBJ2-3,TRBD2,TRBV6-5,CASSYRTSGNTDTQYF,TGTGCCAGCAGTTACCGGACTAGCGGAAACACAGATACGCAGTATTTT
many,TRBJ2-3,TRBD2,TRBV25-1,CASTWGLAGPNTQYF,TGTGCCAGCACTTGGGGACTAGCGGGACCTAATACGCAGTATTTT
.,TRBJ2-3,.,TRBV5-1,CASSLDPGQRLEVSTDTQYF,TGCGCCAGCAGCCTGGACCCGGGACAACGTCTAGAAGTTAGCACAGATACGCAGTATTTT